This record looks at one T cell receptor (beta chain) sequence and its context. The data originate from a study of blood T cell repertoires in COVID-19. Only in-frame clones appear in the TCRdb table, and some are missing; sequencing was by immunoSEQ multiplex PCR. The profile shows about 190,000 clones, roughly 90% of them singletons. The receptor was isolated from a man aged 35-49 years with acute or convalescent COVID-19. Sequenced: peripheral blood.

CDR3 in DNA: TGCGCCAGCAGCTTGAGTGACAGGGGGCGGGATGGCTACACCTTC. Translation: CASSLSDRGRDGYTF. The chain combines TRBV5-1 with TRBJ1-2; 10 bases agree with TRBD1. The CDR3 has 15 residues. In germline, CDR1 is SGHRS, CDR2 YFSETQ. V trimming: 1 base; J trimming: 6 bases; junction bases outside the gene matches: 6. Full variable domain (outside the CDR3, taken from reference TRBV5-1 and TRBJ1-2): KAGVTQTPRYLIKTRGQQVTLSCSPISGHRSVSWYQQTPGQGLQFLFEYFSETQRNKGNFPGRFSGRQFSNSRSEMNVSTLELGDSALYLCASSLSDRGRDGYTFGSGTRLTVV.